The 18 T cell receptor beta chains in this list originate from one sample, sequenced in a study of blood T cell repertoires in COVID-19. Some clones are missing from TCRdb's copy, which holds only in-frame ones; the method was immunoSEQ multiplex PCR. The sample lists about 140,000 clones, 84% occurring once. Sequencing was carried out using peripheral blood. The receptors stem from a young man with COVID-19, enrolled during active disease.

The chain is built from TRBV7-9 and TRBJ2-3, with 13 bases fitting TRBD2. Germline V gene data show CDR1 as SEHNR and CDR2 as FQNEAQ (reference sequence). CDR3 size: 15 residues. J gave up 6 bases and V 5 bases, and 5 bases lay outside the gene matches. The CDR3 DNA is TGTGCCAGCAGCCCAGGACTAGCGGGAGCGGATACGCAGTATTTT. This sequence encodes CASSPGLAGADTQYF.

V usage is TRBV10-3 and J usage is TRBJ2-2; 7 bases match TRBD2. With V trimmed by 5 bases and J by 8 bases, 8 bases remained unmatched. CDR1 is ENHRY, CDR2 SYGVKD, per germline. The CDR3 is 14 amino acids. As DNA, the CDR3 is TGTGCCATCAGTTGGTCCCCGGGGGGAGGGGAGCTGTTTTTT. Translating it yields CAISWSPGGGELFF.

The chain recombines TRBV6-1 with TRBJ1-2; D is perhaps TRBD1 (5 bases). The CDR3 is 15 amino acids. V was trimmed by 0 bases and J by 2 bases, leaving 10 bases between them. Germline V CDR1 and CDR2: MNHNS, SASEGT. CDR3 loop: CASSEALGGNYGYTF. CDR3 DNA: TGTGCCAGCAGTGAAGCGCTGGGGGGGAACTATGGCTACACCTTC.

This clone showed up just a few times. The gene calls are TRBV21-1 and TRBJ1-6; the table's D call of TRBD1 was not tested on the DNA. TRBV21-1 is reported as a pseudogene. The CDR3 sequence is 10 residues long. CDR3 residues: CASSSLQVHF. DNA for the CDR3: TGTGCCAGCAGCAGTCTACAGGTCCACTTT.

The table lists this clone with a count of one. V usage is TRBV9 and J usage is TRBJ2-7; 11 bases are shared with TRBD2. CDR1 is SGDLS, CDR2 YYNGEE, per germline. With 3 bases clipped from V and 6 bases from J, the junction kept 5 bases outside the gene matches. The CDR3 totals 14 residues. The chain's CDR3 is CASSAGLAVGEQYF. DNA of the CDR3: TGTGCCAGCAGCGCGGGACTAGCGGTGGGCGAGCAGTACTTC.

Of note for this clone: The junction does not match germline at one end; this may be a read error. The CDR3 coding sequence is TGTGCTAGCAGCCCAGTCCTATTGCCAGGGCAGAACACCGGGGAGCTGTTTTTT. Translating it yields CASSPVLLPGQNTGELFF. The rearrangement links TRBV7-7 to TRBJ2-2; perhaps TRBD1 as D (5 bases). The length of the CDR3 is 18 residues. The V gene's germline CDR1 is SSHAT and CDR2 FNYEAQ (reference sequence).

The chain joins TRBV10-3 to TRBJ2-2; no definite D call. Trimming shortened V by 10 bases and J by 0 bases, and 15 bases separated the two germline ends. Germline V lookup: CDR1 ENHRY, CDR2 SYGVKD. The CDR3 length is 15 residues. This CDR3 reads CATTQASSNTGELFF. Here the CDR3 DNA reads TGTGCCACGACTCAAGCCTCTTCGAACACCGGGGAGCTGTTTTTT.

This rearrangement joins TRBV18 to TRBJ2-3; D is unclear. V was trimmed by 5 bases and J by 3 bases, leaving 3 bases between them. The germline CDR1 and CDR2 sequences are KGHSH and LQKENI. The CDR3 has 11 residues. In nucleotides, the CDR3 is TGTGCCAGCTCATCGACAGATACGCAGTATTTT. Amino acid sequence: CASSSTDTQYF.

V gene TRBV7-2 combines with J gene TRBJ2-2; D unresolved. The CDR3 covers 13 residues. From germline, CDR1 is SGHTA and CDR2 FQGNSA. V dropped 2 bases and J dropped 4 bases, with 5 bases sitting between them. The CDR3 loop is CASSLPVTGELFF. The DNA of the CDR3 is TGTGCCAGCAGCTTACCGGTCACCGGGGAGCTGTTTTTT.

The chain couples TRBV28 to TRBJ2-7; 12 bases are a match to TRBD1. Per germline, CDR1 MDHEN and CDR2 SYDVKM. The CDR3 sequence is 15 residues long. V lost 10 bases to trimming and J lost 3 bases; unmatched junction nucleotides: 10. The CDR3 is CATKPRDRGLYEQYF. In DNA form, the CDR3 reads TGTGCCACGAAACCACGGGACAGGGGGCTCTACGAGCAGTACTTC.

The V gene is TRBV6-2 or TRBV6-3, the J gene TRBJ1-2; possibly TRBD1 for D (6 bases). Per the germline V gene, CDR1 is MNHEY and CDR2 is SVGEGT. Trimming left V 1 base short and J 6 bases short, with 9 bases between. The CDR3 length is 13 residues. The CDR3 coding sequence is TGTGCCAGCAGTTACTTTAGGACAGATGGCTACACCTTC. This translates into CASSYFRTDGYTF.

The V call is TRBV6-5, the J call TRBJ1-4; D ambiguous. V was shortened by 6 bases and J by 8 bases, with 13 bases between the two germline ends. Germline assignment: CDR1 MNHEY and CDR2 SVGAGI. The CDR3 contains 13 residues. The CDR3 bases are TGTGCCAGCAGCCTAAACGGGGTGGAAAAACTGTTTTTT. As protein: CASSLNGVEKLFF.

The chain joins TRBV2 to TRBJ1-1; D not resolved. CDR1 is SNHLY and CDR2 is FYNNEI in the germline V gene. Trimming pared 4 bases from V and 1 base from J, leaving 7 bases between. The CDR3 extends over 13 amino acids. CDR3 residues: CASSGQWNTEAFF. Written as DNA, the CDR3 is TGTGCCAGCAGTGGGCAATGGAACACTGAAGCTTTCTTT.

This chain connects TRBV6-1 to TRBJ2-1; no definite D call. V lost 5 bases to trimming and J lost 6 bases, with 11 bases between them. Germline CDR1 MNHNS, CDR2 SASEGT. The CDR3 sequence is 13 residues long. The CDR3 region has the DNA TGTGCCAGCAGTCCCCTCGGGTTCAATGAGCAGTTCTTC. Translated, it gives CASSPLGFNEQFF.

This chain links TRBV7-2 with TRBJ2-7; the match to TRBD2 covers 8 bases. The CDR3 loop spans 14 amino acids. Germline CDR1 SGHTA, CDR2 FQGNSA. V was pared by 7 bases and J by 0 bases, with 5 bases of the junction left unmatched. Here the CDR3 reads CASKVSGTSYEQYF. The CDR3 DNA reads TGTGCCAGCAAGGTTAGCGGGACCTCCTACGAGCAGTACTTC.

The chain carries TRBV19 and TRBJ2-2; D is perhaps TRBD1 (5 bases). Germline V gives CDR1 LNHDA, CDR2 SQIVND (reference sequence). The V and J ends lost 10 bases and 2 bases respectively, with 8 bases between them. CDR3 length equals 12 residues. CDR3: CATQGNTGELFF. The CDR3 coding sequence is TGTGCCACCCAGGGTAACACCGGGGAGCTGTTTTTT. Based on the CDR3 plus reference TRBV19 and TRBJ2-2, the full variable domain is DGGITQSPKYLFRKEGQNVTLSCEQNLNHDAMYWYRQDPGQGLRLIYYSQIVNDFQKGDIAEGYSVSREKKESFPLTVTSAQKNPTAFYLCATQGNTGELFFGEGSRLTVL.

The CDR3 sequence is CASRMSSGSTGELFF. The CDR3 DNA reads as TGTGCCAGCAGGATGTCTAGCGGGAGCACCGGGGAGCTGTTTTTT. The chain employs TRBV11-2 and TRBJ2-2; 10 bases map to TRBD2. Trimming removed 6 bases from V and 4 bases from J; junction bases left unmatched: 5. The CDR3 totals 15 residues. The germline V gene encodes CDR1 SGHAT and CDR2 FQNNGV.

The chain combines TRBV10-2 with TRBJ2-1; TRBD2 matches at 12 bases. This CDR3 contains 17 residues. With V trimmed by 4 bases and J by 0 bases, 4 bases remained unmatched. Germline values: CDR1 WSHSY, CDR2 SAAADI. CDR3: CASSGRTSGISYNEQFF. The CDR3 nucleotides read TGCGCCAGCAGTGGGAGGACTAGCGGGATCTCCTACAATGAGCAGTTCTTC.